This T cell receptor (delta chain) was recovered during a study of Vδ1+ human thymocytes (dated by TCRdb to the late 2010s). For the wider study: mRNA-level TRG and TRD CDR3 repertoires of highly purified Vdelta1+ thymocytes from young children were characterised as a data resource. Validation of the multiplex-based CDR3 amplicon strategy against 5'RACE-based CDR3 amplicon generation methods had been performed previously. Study-level results and caveats: Around 20% of thymic TRD sequences were found to be Vdelta2 (and few were Vdelta3) despite high sort purity, in contrast to peripheral blood Vdelta1+ controls. Numerous TRG clonotypes were shared among donors (up to roughly 6.9x10^3), while TRD repertoires were essentially private (a maximum of roughly 120 shared). Unlike the oligoclonal repertoires in peripheral blood, the thymic TRG and TRD repertoires appeared highly polyclonal, with Gaussian CDR3 length distributions. Because unexpected Vdelta2 sequences could lead to misinterpretation of bulk repertoire data, the authors recommended using highly purified populations and single-cell validation. No clustering by age or sex was observed, so analyses did not stratify donors by these variables.

RNA was isolated using the RNeasy mini kit, and reverse transcription was performed with Superscript III. CDR3 amplicons were produced by multiplex PCR using pooled V-gene forward primers and a constant-region reverse primer with Illumina adaptor overhangs. After gel purification, the amplicons were indexed with Nextera index primers during eight to nine additional PCR cycles and then purified using AMPure XP beads. Sequencing of the libraries was done on an Illumina MiSeq using paired-end 250 bp reads, dual indexing and a roughly 21% PhiX spike-in. On the authors' methods: FastQC was used to check read quality, and ea-utils fastq-join was used to merge TRG read pairs. IMGT/HighV-QUEST was used to annotate sequences, retaining only productive sequences with an unambiguous V-gene assignment, and each clonotype was defined by an identical CDR3 sequence. VDJtools 1.1.1, tcR 2.2.3, Treemap and vegan Shannon diversity in R 3.4.4 were used for downstream analysis. After TCRdb called clones again from the public reads with CATT, rows with identical DNA were merged. TCRdb's processing, not the study's, gives the V and J calls here. In all, the sample holds fewer than 90,000 delta-chain clones, and 30% to 40% of those were seen once. Of the sample, about 0.24% falls within the top ten clones.

Worth noting for this clone: The antigen it binds to is not known. Base quality data are lacking; no much larger clone is found one base away.

Thymic samples were depleted of alphabeta T cells, then CD3+ TCRVdelta1+ TCRVdelta2- thymocytes were FACS-sorted. The purity of the sorted Vdelta1+ thymocytes fell between roughly 97% and 99.6%. The thymic specimens were obtained from fewer than ten paediatric patients, aged about 5 days to 15 months, who were having corrective cardiac surgery. Thymic tissue was dispersed and mononuclear cells isolated on a Histopaque-1077 density gradient. For staining, the antibodies used were anti-TCRVdelta1 clone TS8.2, anti-TCRVdelta2 clone B6, anti-CD3 clone HIT3a and anti-TCRalphabeta clone IP26. The germline V gene specifies TSWWSYY as CDR1 and QGS as CDR2. Inclusive of the bounding cysteine and phenylalanine, the CDR3 is 22 residues long. Only the CDR3 region is kept as DNA, spanning 66 bases read in frame from base 1. V and J are trimmed by 6 bases and 4 bases, and the gene matches miss 31 bases of the junction.

The sequenced sample was Vdelta1+ gamma-delta thymocytes from the thymus. The cell subset or site label corresponds to: FACS-sorted CD3+ TCRalphabeta- TCRVdelta1+ TCRVdelta2- thymocytes. The rearrangement joined TRDV1 to TRDJ1, with TRDD3 matching 8 junction bases. This TCR derives from a boy in the first two years of life who had congenital heart surgery. In nucleotide form, the sequence is TGTGCTCTTGGAAACCGGTGTGAGCTAAAACGCCCTCGCGGGGATACCAACGATAAACTCATCTTT. It translates as CALGNRCELKRPRGDTNDKLIF.